This T cell receptor (beta chain) comes out of a study of monozygotic twins with inflammatory bowel disease. Study-wide results and caveats: Telling apart the different T cell subtypes was not possible. Concordant and discordant twins showed no difference in repertoire similarity, possibly from limited power. Healthy twins showed more clonotype sharing with others than IBD patients, especially patients with disease activity.

CDR1 is MNHNY and CDR2 is SVGAGI in the germline V gene (reference sequence). The CDR3 totals 12 residues. On this clonotype itself: Its antigen is undetermined.

TCRdb reprocessed the 5' RACE reads, with one entry per CDR3 protein and no DNA. The table gives over 200,000 distinct CDR3 sequences; the top ten clones make up approximately 7.7% of it. This chain joins TRBV6-6 and TRBJ1-5. Source material: blood. This TCR was recovered from a human donor with ulcerative colitis or Crohn's disease, or a healthy co-twin of an affected twin (not recorded which). CDR3 amino acids: CASSYFGQPQHF.